The source of this T cell receptor (beta chain) is a study of T cell responses to AZD1222 COVID-19 vaccine. Study results and limitations: Scientists sampled the repertoires only once the peak T cell response had passed. Recipients of two AZD1222 doses showed rising Spike-specific TCR breadth and depth. Donors skewed white British and female; clonal diversity was possibly underestimated. Nearly half of the spike-specific TCRs reportedly recognize variant regions that carry no mutations.

The germline V and J ends were trimmed by 3 bases and 1 base, with 6 bases remaining between them. CDR3 length equals 13 residues. Germline CDR1 and CDR2: MNHEY and SMNVEV (reference sequence). Concerning this clone: Its cognate antigen is unknown. This specimen includes other DNA sequences encoding the same CDR3.

Sequencing used immunoSEQ multiplex PCR; TCRdb keeps in-frame clones, though not all of them. Of some 96,000 clones listed, approximately 84% were seen once; the top ten hold approximately 14%. The material sequenced was peripheral blood, taken 28 days after the second AZD1222 dose. The clonotype was recovered from an adult who received the AZD1222 COVID-19 vaccine. The rearrangement uses TRBV27 and TRBJ1-1; no reliable D call. In nucleotides, the CDR3 is TGTGCCAGCAGTTTCTCTTGGAACACTGAAGCTTTCTTT. It is translated as CASSFSWNTEAFF.